This T cell receptor beta chain derives from a study of T cell repertoires in cytomegalovirus infection. Overall study: CMV epitopes in the study were HLA-C-restricted (recently identified) and HLA-B-restricted (well studied). Indicated by public TCR beta signatures were CMV infection and matching HLA type. Study observations and caveats: Within the response measured ex vivo, HLA-C-restricted CMV-specific TCR beta clonotypes were dominant. Pooled public TCR beta family frequency picked out CMV carriers with the relevant HLA.

Each CDR3 protein is one row after TCRdb ran MiXCR on the reads. The data show a few hundred thousand distinct CDR3 sequences, 40% seen once. Concerning this clonotype itself: No antigen is known for it.

The receptor comes from a human donor in good health (CMV status not recorded). Some clones in this sample may be carry-over from other donors' samples. The source material was cultured PBMCs, sampled from culture after CMV antigen stimulation.

The CDR3 DNA follows: TGTGCCAGCAGCTCAACACCTGTGGGGTATAATTCACCCCTCCACTTT. Its translation: CASSSTPVGYNSPLHF. The chain couples TRBV12-3 or TRBV12-4 to TRBJ1-6; the D is unclear. V gave up 6 bases and J gave up 4 bases, with 16 bases separating them. This CDR3 is built from 16 residues.